Described below is a single T cell receptor (beta chain) sequence and its context. Other nucleotide sequences from this sample produce the same CDR3. Exposure to brentuximab vedotin varied, and each patient had relapsed following autologous stem cell transplantation. This entry is derived from a study of PD-1 blockade in classical Hodgkin lymphoma. The repertoire was sequenced with immunoSEQ multiplex PCR; TCRdb's copy has only in-frame clones and lacks some. In the table there are some 45,000 clones, approximately 91% of which are singletons. This sequence originates from a human donor with classical Hodgkin lymphoma. Source: peripheral blood mononuclear cells (PBMCs), taken at baseline.

The CDR3 sequence: CASRLQGQEGGEQYF. CDR3 DNA sequence: TGTGCCAGCAGACTCCAGGGGCAAGAGGGTGGGGAGCAGTACTTC. J is TRBJ2-7 and V is TRBV6-5; a possible D gene is TRBD1 (6 bases). CDR3 size: 15 residues. In germline, CDR1 is MNHEY, CDR2 SVGAGI. V was clipped by 6 bases and J by 7 bases, with 22 bases between them.